This TCR beta chain came from a study of blood T cells in healthy people across ages. About this clonotype itself: Its antigen is undetermined.

It was around 10 milliliters of peripheral blood that were drawn from each donor. Alongside a J-beta primer mix, a sample-barcoded 5' primer served in a second PCR lasting about 6 to 11 cycles. TCRdb used MiXCR to reprocess the 5' RACE reads, holding one entry per CDR3 protein. The sample holds roughly 800,000 distinct CDR3 sequences, roughly 53% seen once. Study-level results: Diversity estimates drawn from one million T cells were deemed underestimates. Conclusively comparing naive with antigen-experienced cells was impossible with unsorted PBMCs. Expanded clonotype shifts may have been confounded, as the donors had an unknown CMV status.

Germline V gives CDR1 LNHDA, CDR2 SQIVND (reference sequence). The CDR3 extends over 16 amino acids. The ends lost 6 bases at V and 2 bases at J; junction bases unmatched: 11. This rearrangement joins TRBV19 to TRBJ2-7; 9 bases align to TRBD1. Sequencing used blood. The source is a man older than 75 in good health. This CDR3 reads CASRRRTGALAYEQYF. The CDR3 DNA reads TGTGCCAGTAGGAGGAGGACAGGGGCACTCGCCTACGAGCAGTACTTC.